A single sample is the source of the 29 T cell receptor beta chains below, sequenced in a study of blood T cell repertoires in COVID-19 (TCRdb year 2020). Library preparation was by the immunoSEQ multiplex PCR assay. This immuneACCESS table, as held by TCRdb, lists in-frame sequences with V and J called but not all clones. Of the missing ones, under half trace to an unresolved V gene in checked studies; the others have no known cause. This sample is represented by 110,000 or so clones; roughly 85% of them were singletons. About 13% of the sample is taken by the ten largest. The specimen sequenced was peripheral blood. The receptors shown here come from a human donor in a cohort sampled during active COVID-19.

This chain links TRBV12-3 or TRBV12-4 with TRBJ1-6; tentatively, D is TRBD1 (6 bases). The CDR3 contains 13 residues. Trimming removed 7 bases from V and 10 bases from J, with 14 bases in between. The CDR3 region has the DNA TGTGCCAGCACGGACAGCCTTGAGTCACCCCTCCACTTT. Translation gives CASTDSLESPLHF.

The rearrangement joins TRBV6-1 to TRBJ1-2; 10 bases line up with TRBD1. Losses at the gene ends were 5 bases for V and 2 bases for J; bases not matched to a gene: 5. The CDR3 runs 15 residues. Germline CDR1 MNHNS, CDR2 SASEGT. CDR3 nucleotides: TGTGCCAGCAGTCTCCCGGGACAGGGGAACTATGGCTACACCTTC. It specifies CASSLPGQGNYGYTF.

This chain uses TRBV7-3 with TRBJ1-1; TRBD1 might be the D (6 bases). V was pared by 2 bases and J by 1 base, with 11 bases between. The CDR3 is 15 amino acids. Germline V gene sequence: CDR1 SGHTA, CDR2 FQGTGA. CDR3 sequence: CASSLYGGTNTEAFF. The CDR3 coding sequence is TGTGCCAGCAGCTTATATGGGGGCACGAACACTGAAGCTTTCTTT.

The CDR3 DNA sequence: TGTGCCAGCAGTCCGGGACTAGCGGGGGGGTATACGCAGTATTTT. Translated: CASSPGLAGGYTQYF. This chain joins TRBV28 and TRBJ2-3; 16 bases are shared with TRBD2. CDR1 MDHEN and CDR2 SYDVKM come from the germline V gene. This CDR3 is 15 amino acids long. With V trimmed by 5 bases and J by 7 bases, 3 bases remained unmatched.

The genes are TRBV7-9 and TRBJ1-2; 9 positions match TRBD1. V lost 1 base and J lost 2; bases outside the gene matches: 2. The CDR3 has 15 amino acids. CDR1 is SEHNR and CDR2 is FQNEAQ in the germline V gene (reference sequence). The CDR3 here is CASSLETGGNYGYTF. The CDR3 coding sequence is TGTGCCAGCAGCTTAGAGACAGGGGGAAACTATGGCTACACCTTC.

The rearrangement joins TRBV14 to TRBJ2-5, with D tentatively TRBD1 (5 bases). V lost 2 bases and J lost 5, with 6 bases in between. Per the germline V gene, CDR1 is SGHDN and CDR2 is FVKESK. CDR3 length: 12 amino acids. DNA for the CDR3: TGTGCCAGCAGCCAATACAGGGAGACCCAGTACTTC. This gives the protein CASSQYRETQYF.

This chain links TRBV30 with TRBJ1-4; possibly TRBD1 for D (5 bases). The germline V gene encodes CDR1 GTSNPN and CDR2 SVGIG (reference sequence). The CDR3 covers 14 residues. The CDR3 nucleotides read TGTGCTGGGACTTTAGGGGTGTCTAATGAAAAACTGTTTTTT. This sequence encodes CAGTLGVSNEKLFF. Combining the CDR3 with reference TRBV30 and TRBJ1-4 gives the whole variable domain SQTIHQWPATLVQPVGSPLSLECTVEGTSNPNLYWYRQAAGRGLQLLFYSVGIGQISSEVPQNLSASRPQDRQFILSSKKLLLSDSGFYLCAGTLGVSNEKLFFGSGTQLSVL.

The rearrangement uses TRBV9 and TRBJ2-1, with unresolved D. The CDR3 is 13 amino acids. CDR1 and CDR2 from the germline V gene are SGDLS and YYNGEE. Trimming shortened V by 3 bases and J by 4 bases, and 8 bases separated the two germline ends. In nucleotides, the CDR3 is TGTGCCAGCAGCGGGCAGGAATACAATGAGCAGTTCTTC. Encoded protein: CASSGQEYNEQFF.

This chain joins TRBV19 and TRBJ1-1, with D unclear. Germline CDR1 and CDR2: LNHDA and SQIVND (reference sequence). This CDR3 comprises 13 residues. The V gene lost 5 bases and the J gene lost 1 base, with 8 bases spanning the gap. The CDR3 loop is CASSRTGNTEAFF. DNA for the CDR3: TGTGCCAGTAGTCGCACGGGGAACACTGAAGCTTTCTTT.

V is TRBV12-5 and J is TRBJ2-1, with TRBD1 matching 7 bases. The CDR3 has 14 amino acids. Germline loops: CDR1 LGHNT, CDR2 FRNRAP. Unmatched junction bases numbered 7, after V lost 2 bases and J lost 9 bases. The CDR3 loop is CASGLYRGGGEQFF. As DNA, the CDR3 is TGTGCTAGTGGTTTGTACAGGGGTGGCGGTGAGCAGTTCTTC.

The CDR3 DNA reads as TGTGCCTGGAGACAGACGAACACTGAAGCTTTCTTT. This encodes CAWRQTNTEAFF. The chain is built from TRBV30 and TRBJ1-1; no firm D call. The ends were cut back, 3 bases at V and 1 base at J, with 6 bases in the middle. Germline assignment: CDR1 GTSNPN and CDR2 SVGIG (reference sequence). The CDR3 spans 12 residues. The variable domain in full, with the rest retrieved from reference TRBV30 and TRBJ1-1, is SQTIHQWPATLVQPVGSPLSLECTVEGTSNPNLYWYRQAAGRGLQLLFYSVGIGQISSEVPQNLSASRPQDRQFILSSKKLLLSDSGFYLCAWRQTNTEAFFGQGTRLTVV.

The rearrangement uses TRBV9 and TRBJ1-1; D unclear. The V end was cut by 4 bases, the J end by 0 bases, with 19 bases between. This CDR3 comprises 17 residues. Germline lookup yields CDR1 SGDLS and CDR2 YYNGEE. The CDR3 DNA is TGTGCCAGCAGCCCAGTGGGGTACGGGGAACTGAACACTGAAGCTTTCTTT. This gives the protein CASSPVGYGELNTEAFF.

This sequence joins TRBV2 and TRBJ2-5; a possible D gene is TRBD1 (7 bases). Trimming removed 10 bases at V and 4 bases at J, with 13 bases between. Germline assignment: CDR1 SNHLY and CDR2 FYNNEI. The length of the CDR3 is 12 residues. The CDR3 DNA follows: TGTGCCACCCCAGGGGGAGGAGAGACCCAGTACTTC. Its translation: CATPGGGETQYF.

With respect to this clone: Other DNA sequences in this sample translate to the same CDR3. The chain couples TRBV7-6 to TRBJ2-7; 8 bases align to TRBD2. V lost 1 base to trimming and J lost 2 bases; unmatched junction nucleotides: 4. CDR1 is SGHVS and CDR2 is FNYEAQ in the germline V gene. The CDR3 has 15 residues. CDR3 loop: CASSLDSSGAYEQYF. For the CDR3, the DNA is TGTGCCAGCAGCTTAGATAGTAGCGGGGCCTACGAGCAGTACTTC.

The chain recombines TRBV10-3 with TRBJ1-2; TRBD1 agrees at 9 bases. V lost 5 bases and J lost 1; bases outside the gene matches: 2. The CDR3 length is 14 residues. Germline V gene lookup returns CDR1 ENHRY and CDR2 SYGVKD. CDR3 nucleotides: TGTGCCATCAGTCCGGGACAGGGTAACTATGGCTACACCTTC. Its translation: CAISPGQGNYGYTF.

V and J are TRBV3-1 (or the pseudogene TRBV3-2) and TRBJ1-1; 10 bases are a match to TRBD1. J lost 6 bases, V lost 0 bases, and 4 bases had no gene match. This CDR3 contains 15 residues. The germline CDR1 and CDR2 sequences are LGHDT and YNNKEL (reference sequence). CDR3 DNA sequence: TGTGCCAGCAGCCAAGAGACAGGGGGCCCCCCTGAAGCTTTCTTT. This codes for CASSQETGGPPEAFF.

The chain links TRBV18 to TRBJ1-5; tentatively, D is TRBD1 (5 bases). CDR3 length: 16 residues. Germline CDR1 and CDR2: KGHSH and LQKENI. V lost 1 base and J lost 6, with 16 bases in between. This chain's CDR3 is CASSPLIEDGGQPQHF. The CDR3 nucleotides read TGTGCCAGCTCACCACTAATTGAAGACGGGGGTCAGCCCCAGCATTTT. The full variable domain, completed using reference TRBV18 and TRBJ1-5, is NAGVMQNPRHLVRRRGQEARLRCSPMKGHSHVYWYRQLPEEGLKFMVYLQKENIIDESGMPKERFSAEFPKEGPSILRIQQVVRGDSAAYFCASSPLIEDGGQPQHFGDGTRLSIL.

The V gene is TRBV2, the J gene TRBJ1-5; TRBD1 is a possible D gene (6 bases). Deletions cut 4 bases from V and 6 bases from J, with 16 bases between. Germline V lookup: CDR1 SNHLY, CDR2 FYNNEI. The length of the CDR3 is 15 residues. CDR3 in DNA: TGTGCCAGCAGTGGGTACGCAGGGGTTGGTCAGCCCCAGCATTTT. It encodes CASSGYAGVGQPQHF. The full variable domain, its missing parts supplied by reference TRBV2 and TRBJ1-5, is EPEVTQTPSHQVTQMGQEVILRCVPISNHLYFYWYRQILGQKVEFLVSFYNNEISEKSEIFDDQFSVERPDGSNFTLKIRSTKLEDSAMYFCASSGYAGVGQPQHFGDGTRLSIL.

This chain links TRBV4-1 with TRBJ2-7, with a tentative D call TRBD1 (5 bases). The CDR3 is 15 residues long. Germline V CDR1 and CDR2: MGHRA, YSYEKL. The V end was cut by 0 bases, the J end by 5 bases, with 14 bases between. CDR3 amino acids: CASSQDGAVAHEQYF. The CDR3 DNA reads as TGCGCCAGCAGCCAAGATGGGGCGGTTGCCCACGAGCAGTACTTC.

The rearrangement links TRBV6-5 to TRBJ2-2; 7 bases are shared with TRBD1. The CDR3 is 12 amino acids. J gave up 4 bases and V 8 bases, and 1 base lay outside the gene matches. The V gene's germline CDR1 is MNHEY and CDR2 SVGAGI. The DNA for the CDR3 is TGTGCCAGCGCAGGGGGCACCGGGGAGCTGTTTTTT. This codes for CASAGGTGELFF.

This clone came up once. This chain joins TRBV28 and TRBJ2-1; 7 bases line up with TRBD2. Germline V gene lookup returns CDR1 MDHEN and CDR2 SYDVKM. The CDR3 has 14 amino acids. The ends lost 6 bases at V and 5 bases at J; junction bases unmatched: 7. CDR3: CASSWGGGDNEQFF. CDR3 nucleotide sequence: TGTGCCAGCAGCTGGGGCGGGGGTGACAATGAGCAGTTCTTC.

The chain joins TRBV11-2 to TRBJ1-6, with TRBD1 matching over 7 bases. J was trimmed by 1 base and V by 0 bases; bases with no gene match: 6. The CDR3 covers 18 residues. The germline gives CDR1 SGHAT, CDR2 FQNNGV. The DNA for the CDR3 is TGTGCCAGCAGCTTAGACTCTCTACAGGGGTCCTATAATTCACCCCTCCACTTT. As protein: CASSLDSLQGSYNSPLHF.

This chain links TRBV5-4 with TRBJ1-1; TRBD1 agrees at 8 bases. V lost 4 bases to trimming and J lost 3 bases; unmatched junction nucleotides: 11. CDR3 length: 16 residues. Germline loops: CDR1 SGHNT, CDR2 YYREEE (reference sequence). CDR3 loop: CASSPRGPGGDTEAFF. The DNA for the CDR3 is TGTGCCAGCAGCCCCAGAGGTCCAGGGGGCGACACTGAAGCTTTCTTT.

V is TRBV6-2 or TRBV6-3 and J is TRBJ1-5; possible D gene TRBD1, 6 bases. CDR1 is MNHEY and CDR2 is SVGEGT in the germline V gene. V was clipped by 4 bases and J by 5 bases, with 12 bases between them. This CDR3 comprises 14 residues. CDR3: CASSWGQGYQPQHF. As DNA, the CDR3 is TGTGCCAGCAGTTGGGGGCAGGGCTATCAGCCCCAGCATTTT.

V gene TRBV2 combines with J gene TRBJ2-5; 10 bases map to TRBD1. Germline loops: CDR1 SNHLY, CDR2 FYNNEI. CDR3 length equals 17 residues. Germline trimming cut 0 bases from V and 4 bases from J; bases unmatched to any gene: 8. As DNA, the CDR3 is TGTGCCAGCAGTGAAGCGCTGGAGACAGGGGGCCCAGAGACCCAGTACTTC. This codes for CASSEALETGGPETQYF.

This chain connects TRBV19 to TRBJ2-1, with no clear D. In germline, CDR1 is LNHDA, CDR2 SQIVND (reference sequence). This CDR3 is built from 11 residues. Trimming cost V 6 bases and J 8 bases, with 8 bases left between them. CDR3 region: CASRLTDEQFF. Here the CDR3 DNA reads TGTGCCAGTAGACTTACGGATGAGCAGTTCTTC.

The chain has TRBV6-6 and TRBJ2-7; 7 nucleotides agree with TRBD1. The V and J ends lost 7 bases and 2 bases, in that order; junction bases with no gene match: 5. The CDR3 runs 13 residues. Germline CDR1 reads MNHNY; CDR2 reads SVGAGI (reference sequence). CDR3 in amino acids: CASTTGVAYEQYF. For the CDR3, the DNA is TGTGCCAGCACCACAGGGGTCGCCTACGAGCAGTACTTC.

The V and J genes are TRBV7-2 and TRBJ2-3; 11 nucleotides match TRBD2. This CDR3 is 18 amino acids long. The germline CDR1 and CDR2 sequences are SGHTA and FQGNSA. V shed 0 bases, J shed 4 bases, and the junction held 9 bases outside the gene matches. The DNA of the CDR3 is TGTGCCAGCAGCTTAGCGGCTAGCGGGGGGCTGAGCCCAGATACGCAGTATTTT. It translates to CASSLAASGGLSPDTQYF.

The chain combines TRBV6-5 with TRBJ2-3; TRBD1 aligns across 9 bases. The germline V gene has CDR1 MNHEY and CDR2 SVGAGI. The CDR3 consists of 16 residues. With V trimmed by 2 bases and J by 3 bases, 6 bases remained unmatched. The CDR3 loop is CASSYGGTGRTDTQYF. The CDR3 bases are TGTGCCAGCAGTTACGGGGGGACAGGGAGGACAGATACGCAGTATTTT.